Following are 23 T cell receptor beta chains from one sample sequenced in a study of PD-L1 blockade in urothelial cancer. Method: immunoSEQ multiplex PCR; TCRdb's copy keeps in-frame clones and lacks some. The sample carries 35,000 to 50,000 clones, around four fifths recorded once. The time point: peripheral blood 6 weeks after treatment start. The specimen was PBMCs, collected around atezolizumab (anti-PD-L1) treatment. The receptors here all came from a man in his fifties or sixties with urothelial cancer.

The V call is TRBV28, the J call TRBJ2-1; TRBD2 matches at 8 bases. After removal of 4 bases from V and 6 bases from J, the junction contained 5 bases not matched to a gene. The CDR3 length is 14 residues. Germline values: CDR1 MDHEN, CDR2 SYDVKM. Here the CDR3 DNA reads TGTGCCAGCAGTTGGGGACTAGGAGGCAATGAGCAGTTCTTC. Protein sequence: CASSWGLGGNEQFF.

The rearrangement uses TRBV2 and TRBJ2-7, with 9 nucleotides matching TRBD1. The CDR3 length is 14 residues. The V segment lost 2 bases and the J segment 7 bases; nucleotides outside the gene matches: 6. Per the germline V gene, CDR1 is SNHLY and CDR2 is FYNNEI. CDR3 residues: CASSELQGAGEQYF. The DNA for the CDR3 is TGTGCCAGCAGTGAACTACAGGGGGCTGGGGAGCAGTACTTC. The full variable domain, with the rest looked up from reference TRBV2 and TRBJ2-7, is EPEVTQTPSHQVTQMGQEVILRCVPISNHLYFYWYRQILGQKVEFLVSFYNNEISEKSEIFDDQFSVERPDGSNFTLKIRSTKLEDSAMYFCASSELQGAGEQYFGPGTRLTVT.

V usage is TRBV4-2 and J usage is TRBJ2-7, with a weak D call TRBD2 (6 bases). Between the trimmed V and J ends, which lost 1 base and 4 bases, there was a span of 26 bases. CDR1 LGHNA and CDR2 YNFKEQ come from the germline V gene. The CDR3 spans 19 residues. This CDR3 reads CASSQGPPSLRAGRYEQYF. The CDR3 nucleotides are TGTGCCAGCAGCCAAGGGCCCCCTTCCCTCCGGGCAGGGAGGTACGAGCAGTACTTC.

V is TRBV28 and J is TRBJ1-5; 8 nucleotides align to TRBD1. CDR3 length: 16 amino acids. V gave up 5 bases and J gave up 2 bases; unmatched junction bases: 8. Germline-derived CDR1 and CDR2 are MDHEN and SYDVKM. The CDR3, as DNA: TGTGCCAGCAGTACCCGGACAGGGTCCCGCAATCAGCCCCAGCATTTT. It encodes CASSTRTGSRNQPQHF.

CDR3: CASSLGLGGEQYF. CDR3 DNA sequence: TGTGCCAGCAGCTTAGGACTGGGAGGCGAGCAGTACTTC. This chain uses TRBV7-8 with TRBJ2-7, with D tentatively TRBD2 (6 bases). From germline, CDR1 is SGHVS and CDR2 FQNEAQ. The V end was cut by 1 base, the J end by 6 bases, with 10 bases between. This CDR3 has 13 amino acids.

The chain combines TRBV6-5 with TRBJ1-2; D perhaps matches TRBD1 (5 bases). The CDR3 extends over 13 amino acids. Germline assignment: CDR1 MNHEY and CDR2 SVGAGI. V was clipped by 2 bases and J by 6 bases, with 10 bases between them. Written as DNA, the CDR3 is TGTGCCAGCAGTTACAATCGCAGGGATGGCTACACCTTC. It specifies CASSYNRRDGYTF.

The rearrangement uses TRBV6-5 and TRBJ2-3; 7 bases are shared with TRBD1. The V segment lost 5 bases and the J segment 1 base; nucleotides outside the gene matches: 6. Germline loops: CDR1 MNHEY, CDR2 SVGAGI. CDR3 length: 15 amino acids. For the CDR3, the DNA is TGTGCCAGCAGTACCCACAGGGGAGGCACAGATACGCAGTATTTT. It specifies CASSTHRGGTDTQYF.

The genes are TRBV5-1 and TRBJ2-3, with D unresolved. Trimming removed 0 bases from V and 0 bases from J, with 5 bases in between. Germline V gene sequence: CDR1 SGHRS, CDR2 YFSETQ. The CDR3 runs to 14 residues. DNA of the CDR3: TGCGCCAGCAGCTTGGGAGCCAGCACAGATACGCAGTATTTT. Protein product: CASSLGASTDTQYF.

In DNA form, the CDR3 reads TGCGCCAGCAGCCCGCAGATTAGCGGGGGGCGCACAGATACGCAGTATTTT. Protein sequence: CASSPQISGGRTDTQYF. J is TRBJ2-3 and V is TRBV5-1, with 10 bases identical to TRBD2. J gave up 1 base and V 4 bases, and 9 bases lay outside the gene matches. This CDR3 has 17 amino acids. Germline V gene lookup returns CDR1 SGHRS and CDR2 YFSETQ.

The V and J genes are TRBV30 and TRBJ1-2; possibly TRBD1 for D (5 bases). The V gene's germline CDR1 is GTSNPN and CDR2 SVGIG (reference sequence). V was pared by 2 bases and J by 7 bases, with 20 bases between. CDR3 length: 15 residues. The CDR3 nucleotides are TGTGCCTGGAGTTCTCGGCCAGGGAGGGTAGGTGGCTACACCTTC. Its protein is CAWSSRPGRVGGYTF.

DNA for the CDR3: TGTGCCAGCACGTTGACAGGGGAAGCAGGGCAGCCCCAGCATTTT. Amino acid sequence: CASTLTGEAGQPQHF. The chain employs TRBV7-6 and TRBJ1-5; TRBD1 matches 8 bases. Per germline, CDR1 SGHVS and CDR2 FNYEAQ. This CDR3 is built from 15 residues. Trimming at V came to 7 bases and at J to 7 bases, leaving 12 bases not matched to a gene.

The gene calls are TRBV5-1 and TRBJ1-6; D unresolved. Germline CDR1 SGHRS, CDR2 YFSETQ. The CDR3 has 12 amino acids. V gave up 7 bases and J gave up 14 bases, with 16 bases separating them. CDR3 DNA: TGCGCCAGCCGTGGGCCGGGGATGTCCCTCCACTTT. Its protein product is CASRGPGMSLHF.

The chain couples TRBV27 to TRBJ2-3; a possible D gene is TRBD2 (7 bases). There are 14 residues in the CDR3. Between the trimmed V and J ends, which lost 4 bases and 2 bases, there was a span of 10 bases. Germline V gives CDR1 MNHEY, CDR2 SMNVEV (reference sequence). In DNA form, the CDR3 reads TGTGCCAGCAGTTACGGGGGGCCCACAGATACGCAGTATTTT. This sequence encodes CASSYGGPTDTQYF.

The genes are TRBV2 and TRBJ1-4; a possible D gene is TRBD1 (5 bases). Trimming cost V 4 bases and J 6 bases, with 18 bases left between them. The CDR3 runs to 16 residues. From germline, CDR1 is SNHLY and CDR2 FYNNEI. The CDR3 protein is CASSVSWTPRDEKLFF. In nucleotides, the CDR3 is TGTGCCAGCAGTGTATCATGGACCCCCAGGGATGAAAAACTGTTTTTT.

This chain uses TRBV6-1 with TRBJ1-5, with D tentatively TRBD1 (6 bases). This CDR3 is built from 18 residues. Germline CDR1 and CDR2: MNHNS and SASEGT. V gave up 4 bases and J gave up 0 bases, with 19 bases separating them. CDR3: CASSGRDTSILSNQPQHF. CDR3 coding DNA: TGTGCCAGCAGTGGCCGGGACACATCTATTCTTAGCAATCAGCCCCAGCATTTT.

V usage is TRBV28 and J usage is TRBJ1-1; 7 bases map to TRBD1. The germline V gene has CDR1 MDHEN and CDR2 SYDVKM. This CDR3 has 14 residues. The trim removed 6 bases at V and 3 bases at J, leaving 7 bases unmatched. CDR3 coding DNA: TGTGCCAGCAGGGAAAACAGGGGCGACACTGAAGCTTTCTTT. This translates into CASRENRGDTEAFF.

V usage is TRBV7-2 and J usage is TRBJ2-7; TRBD1 matches at 10 bases. With V trimmed by 3 bases and J by 4 bases, 6 bases remained unmatched. Germline-derived CDR1 and CDR2 are SGHTA and FQGNSA. CDR3 length equals 15 residues. The CDR3 DNA reads TGTGCCAGCAGCTTTGATTCGGGACAGGGGTACGAGCAGTACTTC. Residues: CASSFDSGQGYEQYF. The whole variable domain, remainder taken from reference TRBV7-2 and TRBJ2-7, is GAGVSQSPSNKVTEKGKDVELRCDPISGHTALYWYRQSLGQGLEFLIYFQGNSAPDKSGLPSDRFSAERTGGSVSTLTIQRTQQEDSAVYLCASSFDSGQGYEQYFGPGTRLTVT.

The genes are TRBV28 and TRBJ1-2; D might be TRBD1 (6 bases). The V gene's germline CDR1 is MDHEN and CDR2 SYDVKM. The V end was cut by 2 bases, the J end by 0 bases, with 13 bases between. This CDR3 contains 16 residues. The CDR3 loop is CASSLGSGGPNYGYTF. Here the CDR3 DNA reads TGTGCCAGCAGTTTAGGGTCGGGGGGCCCTAACTATGGCTACACCTTC.

CDR3 protein: CASSESGGAVYEQYF. The CDR3 nucleotides read TGTGCCAGCAGTGAGTCCGGGGGGGCTGTCTACGAGCAGTACTTC. The chain is built from TRBV2 and TRBJ2-7; 8 nucleotides agree with TRBD2. The trim removed 3 bases at V and 3 bases at J, leaving 7 bases unmatched. Germline lookup yields CDR1 SNHLY and CDR2 FYNNEI. The CDR3 length is 15 residues.

This clone was detected only a few times. This sequence joins TRBV5-1 and TRBJ1-1; D remains ambiguous. The V gene's germline CDR1 is SGHRS and CDR2 YFSETQ. Trimming removed 0 bases at V and 8 bases at J, with 11 bases between. The CDR3 has 13 residues. Here the CDR3 DNA reads TGCGCCAGCAGCTTGGCCGGGCCGGGGGAAGCTTTCTTT. It encodes CASSLAGPGEAFF.

The CDR3, as DNA: TGTGCCAGCAGTTCCACAGGGGCCGAACGGGGGACTGAAGCTTTCTTT. Translation gives CASSSTGAERGTEAFF. V usage is TRBV6-5 and J usage is TRBJ1-1; 7 nucleotides agree with TRBD1. This CDR3 is 16 amino acids long. Trimming at V came to 4 bases and at J to 5 bases, leaving 13 bases not matched to a gene. Looked up from germline, CDR1 is MNHEY and CDR2 is SVGAGI.

This chain links TRBV7-6 with TRBJ1-1, with 7 bases aligning to TRBD1. After removal of 4 bases from V and 8 bases from J, the junction contained 4 bases not matched to a gene. Germline assignment: CDR1 SGHVS and CDR2 FNYEAQ. The CDR3 sequence is 12 residues long. The CDR3 bases are TGTGCCAGCAGCTCCAGGACAGGCGAAGCTTTCTTT. It is translated as CASSSRTGEAFF.

The chain combines TRBV28 with TRBJ1-3; D unclear. The V end was cut by 2 bases, the J end by 0 bases, with 11 bases between. The CDR3 loop spans 16 amino acids. The germline CDR1 and CDR2 sequences are MDHEN and SYDVKM. The CDR3 reads CASSLQAGSSGNTIYF. CDR3 DNA: TGTGCCAGCAGTTTACAGGCAGGCAGCTCTGGAAACACCATATATTTT.